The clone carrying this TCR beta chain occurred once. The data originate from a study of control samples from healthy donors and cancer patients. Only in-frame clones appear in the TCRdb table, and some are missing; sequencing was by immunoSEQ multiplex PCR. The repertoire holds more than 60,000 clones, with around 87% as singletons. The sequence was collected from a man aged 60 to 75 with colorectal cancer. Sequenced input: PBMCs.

The CDR3 DNA reads as TGTGCCAGCAACAGATTCAACACCGGGGAGCTGTTTTTT. The encoded protein is CASNRFNTGELFF. V gene TRBV9 combines with J gene TRBJ2-2; D not resolved. CDR1 and CDR2 from the germline V gene are SGDLS and YYNGEE. The CDR3 length is 13 residues. V was pared by 6 bases and J by 2 bases, with 8 bases between.